This TCR beta chain comes out of a study of T cells in Graves' hyperthyroidism and ophthalmopathy. To note about this clonotype: Its antigen is not identified.

Template material for amplifying TCR beta CDR3 regions consisted of RNA transcripts. When the TCR CDR3 underwent first-round RT-PCR, the HTBI primer set was used. TCRdb itself ran the multiplex PCR reads through MiXCR, one entry per CDR3 protein. This repertoire shows roughly 710,000 distinct CDR3 sequences, around a third found once; its top ten account for around 30%. Study-wide results and limits: Model predictions of ophthalmopathy came a median approximately 6.2 months before onset.

Fresh peripheral blood, 9.5 to 10 ml of it, supplied the PBMCs. Trimming left V 4 bases short and J 8 bases short, with 18 bases between. The CDR3 sequence is 15 residues long. The V gene's germline CDR1 is LNHDA and CDR2 SQIVND (reference sequence). The chain employs TRBV19 and TRBJ2-1; the D call may be TRBD1 or TRBD2 (6 bases each). The TCR comes from a woman aged 40 to 55 with Graves' hyperthyroidism. The sequenced sample consisted of blood. CDR3 sequence: CASSTERTGGDEQFF. The CDR3 bases are TGTGCCAGTAGTACCGAAAGGACCGGGGGCGATGAGCAGTTCTTC.